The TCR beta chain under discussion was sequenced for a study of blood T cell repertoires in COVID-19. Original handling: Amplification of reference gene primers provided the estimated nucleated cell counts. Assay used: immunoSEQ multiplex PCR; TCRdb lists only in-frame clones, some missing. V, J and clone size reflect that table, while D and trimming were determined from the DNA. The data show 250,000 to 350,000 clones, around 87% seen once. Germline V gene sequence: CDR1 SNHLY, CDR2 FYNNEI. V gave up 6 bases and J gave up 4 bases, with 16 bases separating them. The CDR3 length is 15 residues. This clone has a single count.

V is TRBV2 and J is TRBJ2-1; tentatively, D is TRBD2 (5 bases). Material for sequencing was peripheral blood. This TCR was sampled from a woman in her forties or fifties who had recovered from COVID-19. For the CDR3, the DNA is TGTGCCAGCAGCGGTGAAAGGCTAGCTTACAATGAGCAGTTCTTC. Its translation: CASSGERLAYNEQFF. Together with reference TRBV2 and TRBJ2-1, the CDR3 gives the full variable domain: EPEVTQTPSHQVTQMGQEVILRCVPISNHLYFYWYRQILGQKVEFLVSFYNNEISEKSEIFDDQFSVERPDGSNFTLKIRSTKLEDSAMYFCASSGERLAYNEQFFGPGTRLTVL.